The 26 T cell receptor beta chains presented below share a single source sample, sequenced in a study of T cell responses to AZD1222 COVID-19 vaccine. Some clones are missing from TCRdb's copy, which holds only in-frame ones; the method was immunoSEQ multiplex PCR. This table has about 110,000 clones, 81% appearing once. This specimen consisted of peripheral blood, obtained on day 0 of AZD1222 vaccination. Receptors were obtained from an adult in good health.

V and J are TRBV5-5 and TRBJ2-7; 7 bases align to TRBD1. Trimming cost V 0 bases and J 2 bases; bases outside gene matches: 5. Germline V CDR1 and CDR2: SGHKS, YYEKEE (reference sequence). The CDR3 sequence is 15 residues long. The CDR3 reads CASSLARDRTYEQYF. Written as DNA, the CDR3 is TGTGCCAGCAGCTTGGCCAGGGACAGAACCTACGAGCAGTACTTC.

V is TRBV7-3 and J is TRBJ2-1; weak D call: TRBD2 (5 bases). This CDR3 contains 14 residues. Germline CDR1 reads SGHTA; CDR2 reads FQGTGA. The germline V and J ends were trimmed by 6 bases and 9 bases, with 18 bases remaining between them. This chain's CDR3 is CASSRGPTEGEQFF. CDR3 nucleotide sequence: TGTGCCAGCAGTCGAGGACCCACCGAGGGTGAGCAGTTCTTC.

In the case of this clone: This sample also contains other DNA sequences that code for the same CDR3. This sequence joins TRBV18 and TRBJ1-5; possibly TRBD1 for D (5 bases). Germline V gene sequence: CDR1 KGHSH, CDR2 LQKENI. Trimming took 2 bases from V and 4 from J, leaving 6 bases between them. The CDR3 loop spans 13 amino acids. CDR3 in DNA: TGTGCCAGCTCACCAGAGGGGAATCAGCCCCAGCATTTT. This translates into CASSPEGNQPQHF.

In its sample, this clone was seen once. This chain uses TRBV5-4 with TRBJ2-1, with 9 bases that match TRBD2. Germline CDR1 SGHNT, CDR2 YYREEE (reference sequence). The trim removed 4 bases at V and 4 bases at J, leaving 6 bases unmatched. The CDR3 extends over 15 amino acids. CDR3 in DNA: TGTGCCAGCAGCCTGACTAGCGGCCTTTACAATGAGCAGTTCTTC. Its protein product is CASSLTSGLYNEQFF.

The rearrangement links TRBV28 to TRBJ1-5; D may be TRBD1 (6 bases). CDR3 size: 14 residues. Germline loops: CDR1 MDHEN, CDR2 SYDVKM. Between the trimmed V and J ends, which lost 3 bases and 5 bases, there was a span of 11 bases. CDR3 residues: CASSLRQAYQPQHF. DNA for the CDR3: TGTGCCAGCAGTTTGAGACAGGCCTATCAGCCCCAGCATTTT.

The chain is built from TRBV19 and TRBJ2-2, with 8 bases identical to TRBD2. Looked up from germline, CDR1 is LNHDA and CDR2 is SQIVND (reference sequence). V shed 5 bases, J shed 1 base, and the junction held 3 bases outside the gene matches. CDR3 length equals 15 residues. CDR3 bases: TGTGCCAGTAGTCGCGGGGGGAAGAACACCGGGGAGCTGTTTTTT. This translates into CASSRGGKNTGELFF.

The CDR3 region is CASKADPTSGNTIYF. For the CDR3, the DNA is TGTGCCAGCAAAGCGGACCCCACCTCTGGAAACACCATATATTTT. V gene TRBV6-4 combines with J gene TRBJ1-3, with D unresolved. V was pared by 7 bases and J by 0 bases, with 13 bases between. CDR1 MRHNA and CDR2 SNTAGT come from the germline V gene. CDR3 length: 15 residues.

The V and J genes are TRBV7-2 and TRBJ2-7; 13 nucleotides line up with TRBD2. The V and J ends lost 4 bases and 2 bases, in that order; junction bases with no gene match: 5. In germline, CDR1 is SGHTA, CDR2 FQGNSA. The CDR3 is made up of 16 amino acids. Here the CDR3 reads CASSSGLAGSAYEQYF. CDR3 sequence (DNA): TGTGCCAGCAGCTCGGGACTAGCGGGATCCGCCTACGAGCAGTACTTC.

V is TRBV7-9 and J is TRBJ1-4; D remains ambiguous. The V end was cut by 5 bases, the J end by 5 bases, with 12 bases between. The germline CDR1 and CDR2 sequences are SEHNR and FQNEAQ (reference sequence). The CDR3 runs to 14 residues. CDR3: CASSTTGSNEKLFF. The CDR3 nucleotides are TGTGCCAGCAGCACGACCGGTTCAAATGAAAAACTGTTTTTT.

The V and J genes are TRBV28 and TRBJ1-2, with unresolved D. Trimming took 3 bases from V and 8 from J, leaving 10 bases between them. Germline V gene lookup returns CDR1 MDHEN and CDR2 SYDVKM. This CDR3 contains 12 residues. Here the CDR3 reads CASSFGLRGYTF. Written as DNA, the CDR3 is TGTGCCAGCAGTTTCGGGCTACGCGGCTACACCTTC.

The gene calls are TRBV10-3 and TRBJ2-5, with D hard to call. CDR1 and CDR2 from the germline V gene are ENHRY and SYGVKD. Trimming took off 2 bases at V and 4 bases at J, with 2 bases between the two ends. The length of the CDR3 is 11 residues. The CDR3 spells CAISERETQYF. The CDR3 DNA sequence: TGTGCCATCAGTGAGCGAGAGACCCAGTACTTC.

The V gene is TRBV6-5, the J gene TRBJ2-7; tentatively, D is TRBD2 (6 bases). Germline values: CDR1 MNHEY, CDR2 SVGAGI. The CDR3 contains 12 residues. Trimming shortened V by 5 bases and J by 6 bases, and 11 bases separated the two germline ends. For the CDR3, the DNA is TGTGCCAGCAGTCAGGGAGGTATCGAGCAGTACTTC. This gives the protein CASSQGGIEQYF.

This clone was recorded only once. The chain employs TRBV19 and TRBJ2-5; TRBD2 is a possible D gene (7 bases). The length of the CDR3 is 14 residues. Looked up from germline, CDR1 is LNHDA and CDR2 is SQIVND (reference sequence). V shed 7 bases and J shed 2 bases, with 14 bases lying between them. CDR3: CASKGGGEQETQYF. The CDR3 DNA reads TGTGCCAGTAAGGGAGGGGGGGAGCAAGAGACCCAGTACTTC.

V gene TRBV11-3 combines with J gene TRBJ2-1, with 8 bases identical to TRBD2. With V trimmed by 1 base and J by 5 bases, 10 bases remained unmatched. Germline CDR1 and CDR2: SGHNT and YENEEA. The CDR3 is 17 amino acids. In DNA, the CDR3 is TGTGCCAGCAGCTTAGGGCGTCGGGCGGGGGGTAACAATGAGCAGTTCTTC. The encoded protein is CASSLGRRAGGNNEQFF.

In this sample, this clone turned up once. CDR3 sequence (DNA): TGTGCCACTGGAGGACAGGGGGGCTATGGCTACACCTTC. Translated, it gives CATGGQGGYGYTF. This rearrangement joins TRBV2 to TRBJ1-2; 10 bases fit TRBD1. CDR3 size: 13 residues. With 10 bases clipped from V and 4 bases from J, the junction kept 6 bases outside the gene matches. Germline assignment: CDR1 SNHLY and CDR2 FYNNEI.

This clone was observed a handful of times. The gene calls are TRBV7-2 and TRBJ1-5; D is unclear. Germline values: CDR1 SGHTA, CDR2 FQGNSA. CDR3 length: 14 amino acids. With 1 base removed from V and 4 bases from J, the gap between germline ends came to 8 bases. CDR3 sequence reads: CASSLGRGNQPQHF. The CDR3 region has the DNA TGTGCCAGCAGCTTAGGGCGCGGAAATCAGCCCCAGCATTTT.

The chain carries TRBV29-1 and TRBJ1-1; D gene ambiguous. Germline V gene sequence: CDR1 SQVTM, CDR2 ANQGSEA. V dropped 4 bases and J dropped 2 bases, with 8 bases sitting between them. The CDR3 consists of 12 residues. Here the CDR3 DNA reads TGCAGCGTTGTCTGGGTTAACACTGAAGCTTTCTTT. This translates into CSVVWVNTEAFF.

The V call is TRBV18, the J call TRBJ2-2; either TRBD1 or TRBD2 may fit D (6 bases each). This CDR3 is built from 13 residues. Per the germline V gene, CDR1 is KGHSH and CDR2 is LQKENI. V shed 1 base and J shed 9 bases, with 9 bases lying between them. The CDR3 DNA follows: TGTGCCAGCTCACCACGGGGGGCGAGGGAGCTGTTTTTT. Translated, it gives CASSPRGARELFF.

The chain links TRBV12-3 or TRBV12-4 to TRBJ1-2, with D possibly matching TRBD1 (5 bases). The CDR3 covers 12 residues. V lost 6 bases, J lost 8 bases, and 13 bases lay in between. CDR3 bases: TGTGCCAGCAGGGGGGGAGGTAGCGGCTACACCTTC. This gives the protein CASRGGGSGYTF.

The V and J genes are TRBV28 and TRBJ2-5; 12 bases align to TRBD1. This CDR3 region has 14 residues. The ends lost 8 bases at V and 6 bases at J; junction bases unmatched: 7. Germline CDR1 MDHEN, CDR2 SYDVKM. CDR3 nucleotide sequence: TGTGCCAGCGGAGGGACAGGGGGCGTGAAGACCCAGTACTTC. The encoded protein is CASGGTGGVKTQYF.

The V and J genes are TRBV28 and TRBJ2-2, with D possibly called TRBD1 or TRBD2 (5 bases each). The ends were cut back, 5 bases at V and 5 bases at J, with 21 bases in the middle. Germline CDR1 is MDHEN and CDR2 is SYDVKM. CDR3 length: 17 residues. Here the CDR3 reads CASSPPRDPGNTGELFF. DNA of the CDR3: TGTGCCAGCAGTCCTCCCCGGGACCCCGGGAATACCGGGGAGCTGTTTTTT.

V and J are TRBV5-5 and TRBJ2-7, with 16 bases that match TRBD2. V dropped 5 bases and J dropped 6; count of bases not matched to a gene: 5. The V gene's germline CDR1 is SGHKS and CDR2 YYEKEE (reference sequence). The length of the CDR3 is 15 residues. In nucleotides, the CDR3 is TGTGCCAGCAGGGGGACTAGCGGGAGGGCCAGCGAGCAGTACTTC. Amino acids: CASRGTSGRASEQYF.

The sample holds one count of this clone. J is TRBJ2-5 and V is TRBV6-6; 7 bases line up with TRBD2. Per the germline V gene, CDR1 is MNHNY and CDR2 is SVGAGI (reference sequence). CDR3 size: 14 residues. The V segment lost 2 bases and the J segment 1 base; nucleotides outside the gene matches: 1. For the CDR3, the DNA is TGTGCCAGCAGTTACCCGGGGGGCCAAGAGACCCAGTACTTC. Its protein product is CASSYPGGQETQYF.

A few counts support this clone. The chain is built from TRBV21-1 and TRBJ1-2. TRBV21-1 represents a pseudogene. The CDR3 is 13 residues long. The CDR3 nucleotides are TGTGCCAGCAGCCCGGGCCCCGGCGGGGGCTACACCTTC. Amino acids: CASSPGPGGGYTF.

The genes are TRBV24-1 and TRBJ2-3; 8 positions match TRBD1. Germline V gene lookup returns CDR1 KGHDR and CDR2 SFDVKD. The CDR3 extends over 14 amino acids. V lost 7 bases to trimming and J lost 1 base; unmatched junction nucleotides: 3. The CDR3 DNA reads TGTGCCACCAGAAAGACAGGGGGCACAGATACGCAGTATTTT. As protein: CATRKTGGTDTQYF.

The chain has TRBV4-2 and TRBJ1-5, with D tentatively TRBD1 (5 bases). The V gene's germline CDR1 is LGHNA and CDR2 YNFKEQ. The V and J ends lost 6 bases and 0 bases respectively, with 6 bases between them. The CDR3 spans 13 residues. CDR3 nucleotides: TGTGCCAGCAGGGGACTTAGCAATCAGCCCCAGCATTTT. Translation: CASRGLSNQPQHF.